One and the same sample provided the 6 T cell receptor beta chains below, sequenced in a study of cytomegalovirus exposure and HLA in healthy donors. Primers: 60 Vbeta forward and 13 Jbeta reverse. The table came from immunoSEQ multiplex PCR; TCRdb's copy has only in-frame clones and leaves some out. Among around 160,000 clones, roughly 79% were seen once, and the ten largest hold roughly 9.3%. The sequenced material came from PBMCs. The receptors here all came from a man aged 18 to 29 in good health and CMV-seropositive.

This clone was observed a handful of times. The chain joins TRBV19 to TRBJ2-7; a possible D gene is TRBD2 (5 bases). The V gene lost 9 bases and the J gene lost 4 bases, with 19 bases spanning the gap. The germline CDR1 and CDR2 sequences are LNHDA and SQIVND (reference sequence). The CDR3 is 14 residues long. The CDR3 loop is CASRPSLSSYEQYF. The CDR3 DNA reads TGTGCCAGCAGACCTAGCCTCTCTTCATACGAGCAGTACTTC.

The chain joins TRBV30 to TRBJ1-4; D possibly corresponds to TRBD1 (6 bases). The V end was cut by 1 base, the J end by 0 bases, with 9 bases between. CDR3 length: 15 amino acids. Germline CDR1 GTSNPN, CDR2 SVGIG (reference sequence). CDR3 sequence (DNA): TGTGCCTGGAGTGAAGGGGGGGCAACTAATGAAAAACTGTTTTTT. Translated, it gives CAWSEGGATNEKLFF. The full variable domain, completed using reference TRBV30 and TRBJ1-4, is SQTIHQWPATLVQPVGSPLSLECTVEGTSNPNLYWYRQAAGRGLQLLFYSVGIGQISSEVPQNLSASRPQDRQFILSSKKLLLSDSGFYLCAWSEGGATNEKLFFGSGTQLSVL.

This clone was picked up one time. The rearrangement links TRBV4-3 to TRBJ2-1; 11 bases map to TRBD2. Germline CDR1 reads LGHNA; CDR2 reads YSLEER. Trimming cost V 1 base and J 5 bases; bases outside gene matches: 4. The CDR3 length is 16 residues. The CDR3 protein is CASSQGSLAGDNEQFF. The CDR3 nucleotides are TGCGCCAGCAGCCAAGGTTCACTAGCGGGAGACAATGAGCAGTTCTTC.

The V call is TRBV25-1, the J call TRBJ2-4, with 9 bases that match TRBD1. The CDR3 consists of 15 residues. Germline-derived CDR1 and CDR2 are MGHDK and SYGVNS. V was pared by 3 bases and J by 8 bases, with 8 bases of the junction left unmatched. As DNA, the CDR3 is TGTGCCAGCAGTGACTTGGGACAGGGACACTACATTCAGTACTTC. Protein: CASSDLGQGHYIQYF. Based on the CDR3 plus reference TRBV25-1 and TRBJ2-4, the full variable domain is EADIYQTPRYLVIGTGKKITLECSQTMGHDKMYWYQQDPGMELHLIHYSYGVNSTEKGDLSSESTVSRIRTEHFPLTLESARPSHTSQYLCASSDLGQGHYIQYFGAGTRLSVL.

This clone appeared once. The V gene is TRBV7-2, the J gene TRBJ2-1; 7 bases align to TRBD2. This CDR3 contains 15 residues. J lost 10 bases, V lost 0 bases, and 9 bases had no gene match. The germline gives CDR1 SGHTA, CDR2 FQGNSA. CDR3 DNA sequence: TGTGCCAGCAGCTTAGCAGCGGGGAGGGTTAGCGAGCAGTTCTTC. It encodes CASSLAAGRVSEQFF.

V usage is TRBV10-1 and J usage is TRBJ2-7, with TRBD2 matching 10 bases. Germline CDR1 is WNHNN and CDR2 is SYGVQD (reference sequence). The CDR3 length is 15 residues. The ends lost 7 bases at V and 4 bases at J; junction bases unmatched: 10. CDR3 amino acids: CASISASGSSYEQYF. In nucleotides, the CDR3 is TGCGCCAGCATATCGGCTAGCGGGAGTTCTTACGAGCAGTACTTC.